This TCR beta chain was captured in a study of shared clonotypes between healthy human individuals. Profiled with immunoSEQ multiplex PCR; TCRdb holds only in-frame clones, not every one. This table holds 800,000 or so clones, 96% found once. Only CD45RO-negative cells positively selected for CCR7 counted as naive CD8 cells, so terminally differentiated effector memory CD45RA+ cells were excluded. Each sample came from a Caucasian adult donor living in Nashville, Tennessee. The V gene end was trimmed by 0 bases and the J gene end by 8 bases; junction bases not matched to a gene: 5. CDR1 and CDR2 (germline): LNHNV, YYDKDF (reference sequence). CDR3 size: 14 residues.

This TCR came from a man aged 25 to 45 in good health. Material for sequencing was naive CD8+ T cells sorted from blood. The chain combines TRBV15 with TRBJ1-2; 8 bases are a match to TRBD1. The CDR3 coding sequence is TGTGCCACCAGCAGAGAAGGACAGGGAGGCGGCTACACCTTC. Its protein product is CATSREGQGGGYTF. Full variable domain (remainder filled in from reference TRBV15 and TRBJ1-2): DAMVIQNPRYQVTQFGKPVTLSCSQTLNHNVMYWYQQKSSQAPKLLFHYYDKDFNNEADTPDNFQSRRPNTSFCFLDIRSPGLGDTAMYLCATSREGQGGGYTFGSGTRLTVV.